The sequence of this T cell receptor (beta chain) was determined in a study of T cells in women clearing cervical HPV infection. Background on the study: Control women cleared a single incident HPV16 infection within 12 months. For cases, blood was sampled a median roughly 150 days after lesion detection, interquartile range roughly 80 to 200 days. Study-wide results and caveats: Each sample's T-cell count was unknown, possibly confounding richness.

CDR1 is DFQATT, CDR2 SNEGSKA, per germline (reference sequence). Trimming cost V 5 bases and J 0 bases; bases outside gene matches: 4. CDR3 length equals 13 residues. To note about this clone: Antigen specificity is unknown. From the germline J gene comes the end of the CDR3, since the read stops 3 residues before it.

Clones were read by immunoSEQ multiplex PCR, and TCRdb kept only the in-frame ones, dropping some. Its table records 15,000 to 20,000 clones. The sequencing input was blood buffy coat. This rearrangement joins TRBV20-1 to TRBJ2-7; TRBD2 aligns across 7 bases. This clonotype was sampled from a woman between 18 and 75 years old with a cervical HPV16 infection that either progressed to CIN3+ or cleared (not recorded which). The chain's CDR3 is CSAYSGVSYEQYF. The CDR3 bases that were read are TGCAGTGCTTACAGCGGGGTCTCCTACGAG.